These 25 T cell receptor beta chains originate from one sample sequenced in a study of blood T cells in healthy people across ages. PCR was performed a second time for about 6 to 11 cycles using a sample-barcoded 5' primer and a J-beta primer mix. A single record per CDR3 protein comes from TCRdb applying MiXCR to the 5' RACE reads. Seen here are some 1.4 million distinct CDR3 sequences, 42% observed once, and the top ten hold around 8%. The sequencing sample was made of blood. Receptor source: a woman aged 18-29 years in good health.

V usage is TRBV7-9 and J usage is TRBJ1-2, with TRBD1 identical over 8 bases. This CDR3 is 15 amino acids long. Germline V gives CDR1 SEHNR, CDR2 FQNEAQ (reference sequence). Unmatched junction bases numbered 8, after V lost 0 bases and J lost 8 bases. The CDR3 nucleotides are TGTGCCAGCAGCTTAGCTCTTCAGACAGGGGAAGGCTACACCTTC. Its protein product is CASSLALQTGEGYTF.

This clonotype was counted only a few times. This chain connects TRBV27 to TRBJ2-3; D may be TRBD1 or TRBD2 (5 bases each). Germline CDR1 MNHEY, CDR2 SMNVEV (reference sequence). Between the trimmed V and J ends, which lost 0 bases and 3 bases, there was a span of 13 bases. The CDR3 contains 16 residues. CDR3 sequence (DNA): TGTGCCAGCAGTTTATCGAAGCAGGGACGAACAGATACGCAGTATTTT. Protein: CASSLSKQGRTDTQYF.

The V and J genes are TRBV10-3 and TRBJ2-1; 11 bases line up with TRBD1. After removal of 4 bases from V and 8 bases from J, the junction contained 4 bases not matched to a gene. The CDR3 sequence is 14 residues long. Germline V gene data show CDR1 as ENHRY and CDR2 as SYGVKD. CDR3 coding DNA: TGTGCCATCAGTGTGGACAGGGGGCGTGATGAGCAGTTCTTC. As protein: CAISVDRGRDEQFF.

This clonotype was seen more than once but under ten times. One end of the junction is discordant with germline, which a read error may explain. The rearrangement joins TRBV12-3 or TRBV12-4 to TRBJ2-1; 7 bases map to TRBD2. The CDR3 loop spans 15 amino acids. The CDR3 sequence is CASSLVTGTINEQFF. CDR3 coding DNA: TGTGCTAGCAGTTTGGTTACCGGGACTATTAATGAGCAGTTCTTC.

The genes are TRBV6-6 and TRBJ2-7; 9 nucleotides line up with TRBD2. The CDR3 spans 14 residues. Losses at the gene ends were 8 bases for V and 2 bases for J; bases not matched to a gene: 7. Germline CDR1 reads MNHNY; CDR2 reads SVGAGI (reference sequence). The CDR3 sequence is CASGVSGSPYEQYF. CDR3 bases: TGTGCCAGCGGGGTTAGCGGGAGCCCCTACGAGCAGTACTTC.

The V call is TRBV12-3 or TRBV12-4, the J call TRBJ1-3; D is possibly TRBD1 (5 bases). The CDR3 totals 11 residues. With 3 bases removed from V and 10 bases from J, the gap between germline ends came to 7 bases. CDR3 nucleotides: TGTGCCAGCAGTTTCGGGGCAACCATATATTTT. Protein product: CASSFGATIYF.

The J gene is TRBJ2-1, the V gene TRBV25-1, with D possibly being TRBD2 (5 bases). This CDR3 is 17 amino acids long. Trimming pared 1 base from V and 5 bases from J, leaving 18 bases between. The V gene's germline CDR1 is MGHDK and CDR2 SYGVNS. CDR3 protein: CASSELYWRTGNNEQFF. CDR3 bases: TGTGCCAGCAGTGAATTGTATTGGCGGACTGGGAACAATGAGCAGTTCTTC.

The rearrangement links TRBV29-1 to TRBJ2-5, with 7 positions matching TRBD1. Germline V gene lookup returns CDR1 SQVTM and CDR2 ANQGSEA. The CDR3 covers 13 residues. Losses at the gene ends were 5 bases for V and 5 bases for J; bases not matched to a gene: 8. For the CDR3, the DNA is TGCAGCGTTCAAGGGGGCGCAGGGGAGACCCAGTACTTC. This encodes CSVQGGAGETQYF.

This clonotype was observed a handful of times. The CDR3 spells CATSTLEGESSYEQYF. Written as DNA, the CDR3 is TGTGCCACCAGCACCCTTGAGGGGGAGAGCTCCTACGAGCAGTACTTC. The V gene is TRBV15, the J gene TRBJ2-7; D is possibly TRBD1 (6 bases). This CDR3 has 16 amino acids. Deletions cut 4 bases from V and 0 bases from J, with 16 bases between. Per the germline V gene, CDR1 is LNHNV and CDR2 is YYDKDF (reference sequence).

This sequence joins TRBV20-1 and TRBJ2-7; tentatively, D is TRBD1 (5 bases). Looked up from germline, CDR1 is DFQATT and CDR2 is SNEGSKA (reference sequence). The CDR3 is 15 amino acids. V lost 6 bases and J lost 0, with 18 bases in between. CDR3 amino acids: CSAPSLRDSSYEQYF. CDR3 sequence (DNA): TGCAGTGCCCCCTCCCTTCGAGACAGCTCCTACGAGCAGTACTTC.

This clonotype has only a few counts. The chain carries TRBV2 and TRBJ2-3, with no clear D. CDR3 length equals 15 residues. The germline V gene encodes CDR1 SNHLY and CDR2 FYNNEI. V was clipped by 3 bases and J by 2 bases, with 12 bases between them. DNA for the CDR3: TGTGCCAGCAGTGACGGGCGCCCCGCCACAGATACGCAGTATTTT. This codes for CASSDGRPATDTQYF.

There are many counts of this clonotype. The chain has TRBV29-1 and TRBJ2-1; D remains unclear. Germline V gene data show CDR1 as SQVTM and CDR2 as ANQGSEA. With 3 bases removed from V and 3 bases from J, the gap between germline ends came to 9 bases. This CDR3 has 13 amino acids. DNA for the CDR3: TGCAGCGTTGAGGGTGATGGCTACAATGAGCAGTTCTTC. Encoded protein: CSVEGDGYNEQFF.

The chain combines TRBV7-3 with TRBJ2-7, with D perhaps given as TRBD1 or TRBD2 (5 bases each). CDR3 length: 15 amino acids. V was shortened by 3 bases and J by 2 bases, with 14 bases between the two germline ends. Germline V gives CDR1 SGHTA, CDR2 FQGTGA. This CDR3 is CASSFGAGTTYEQYF. As DNA, the CDR3 is TGTGCCAGCAGCTTCGGGGCTGGTACAACCTACGAGCAGTACTTC.

This clonotype has more than one count but fewer than ten. V gene TRBV5-1 combines with J gene TRBJ2-5; 9 bases line up with TRBD2. CDR1 and CDR2 (germline): SGHRS, YFSETQ. The junction had 1 base not matched to a gene; V was cut back by 2 bases and J by 5 bases. The CDR3 is 13 amino acids. CDR3 sequence (DNA): TGCGCCAGCAGCTTTGGGACTAGCGAGACCCAGTACTTC. This gives the protein CASSFGTSETQYF. The full variable domain, in which reference TRBV5-1 and TRBJ2-5 provide the parts outside the CDR3, is KAGVTQTPRYLIKTRGQQVTLSCSPISGHRSVSWYQQTPGQGLQFLFEYFSETQRNKGNFPGRFSGRQFSNSRSEMNVSTLELGDSALYLCASSFGTSETQYFGPGTRLLVL.

This clonotype was counted once. The V gene is TRBV20-1, the J gene TRBJ2-7; no clear D. Germline CDR1 is DFQATT and CDR2 is SNEGSKA (reference sequence). The CDR3 spans 12 residues. The V gene lost 4 bases and the J gene lost 5 bases, with 12 bases spanning the gap. In DNA, the CDR3 is TGCAGTGCTAAATCTGCAATCGACGAGCAGTACTTC. Protein product: CSAKSAIDEQYF.

The V call is TRBV6-6, the J call TRBJ1-6; D is unresolved. Trimming removed 6 bases at V and 9 bases at J, with 15 bases between. Germline loops: CDR1 MNHNY, CDR2 SVGAGI (reference sequence). This CDR3 spans 14 amino acids. CDR3 in amino acids: CASRSPKDVSPLHF. CDR3 DNA sequence: TGTGCCAGCAGGTCCCCAAAAGACGTTTCACCCCTCCACTTT.

The chain carries TRBV6-1 and TRBJ1-6; D not certain. V was clipped by 7 bases and J by 5 bases, with 12 bases between them. The CDR3 totals 14 residues. Germline CDR1 is MNHNS and CDR2 is SASEGT. The CDR3 DNA reads as TGTGCCAGCACCTCAGCTACTAATAATTCACCCCTCCACTTT. As protein: CASTSATNNSPLHF.

The V gene is TRBV2, the J gene TRBJ1-5; 7 bases map to TRBD1. J was trimmed by 4 bases and V by 3 bases; bases with no gene match: 12. The CDR3 has 17 amino acids. Germline values: CDR1 SNHLY, CDR2 FYNNEI. CDR3 residues: CASSDLLTGYRNQPQHF. DNA of the CDR3: TGTGCCAGCAGTGATCTCCTGACAGGGTATAGAAATCAGCCCCAGCATTTT.

This clonotype was counted at least ten times. This chain joins TRBV4-1 and TRBJ2-7; D call uncertain. Germline CDR1 is MGHRA and CDR2 is YSYEKL. The CDR3 consists of 15 residues. The ends were cut back, 1 base at V and 2 bases at J, with 12 bases in the middle. The CDR3 here is CASSQVTGLTYEQYF. In DNA form, the CDR3 reads TGCGCCAGCAGCCAAGTCACTGGTCTCACCTACGAGCAGTACTTC.

CDR3 in DNA: TGTGCCAGCAGCATTTCCGGGACTAGTGACAATGAGCAGTTCTTC. This encodes CASSISGTSDNEQFF. The genes are TRBV12-3 or TRBV12-4 and TRBJ2-1, with 8 positions matching TRBD2. The CDR3 has 15 residues. Unmatched junction bases numbered 9, after V lost 6 bases and J lost 5 bases.

This clonotype was recorded a few times. The CDR3 loop reads CASSLGGHFSYEQYF. DNA of the CDR3: TGTGCCAGCAGCTTGGGCGGACATTTCTCCTACGAGCAGTACTTC. The chain is built from TRBV7-2 and TRBJ2-7; possible D gene TRBD1, 5 bases. The CDR3 has 15 residues. Trimming stripped 3 bases from V and 0 bases from J, with 12 bases between. Per the germline V gene, CDR1 is SGHTA and CDR2 is FQGNSA.

This clonotype was seen a few times. The genes are TRBV20-1 and TRBJ2-3; TRBD2 matches at 9 bases. This CDR3 is built from 14 residues. The junction had 5 bases not matched to a gene; V was cut back by 0 bases and J by 7 bases. CDR1 DFQATT and CDR2 SNEGSKA come from the germline V gene (reference sequence). The chain's CDR3 is CSAREAGGGNTQYF. CDR3 in DNA: TGCAGTGCTAGAGAAGCGGGGGGCGGGAATACGCAGTATTTT.

The V and J genes are TRBV11-2 and TRBJ2-1, with 11 bases fitting TRBD2. In germline, CDR1 is SGHAT, CDR2 FQNNGV. The CDR3 loop spans 16 amino acids. J lost 7 bases, V lost 0 bases, and 5 bases had no gene match. The CDR3 region is CASSLDLRTSGNEQFF. The CDR3 DNA sequence: TGTGCCAGCAGCTTAGATCTTCGGACTAGCGGGAATGAGCAGTTCTTC.

V usage is TRBV12-3 or TRBV12-4 and J usage is TRBJ2-3; D not resolved. Trimming removed 8 bases at V and 0 bases at J, with 12 bases between. There are 14 residues in the CDR3. The CDR3 here is CASGPISSTDTQYF. CDR3 DNA: TGTGCCAGCGGGCCGATATCTAGCACAGATACGCAGTATTTT.

In its sample, this clonotype was seen many times. The V and J genes are TRBV4-1 and TRBJ2-1; no definite D call. Germline loops: CDR1 MGHRA, CDR2 YSYEKL. V was cut by 4 bases and J by 4 bases, with 5 bases left in between. This CDR3 contains 12 residues. The CDR3 DNA follows: TGCGCCAGCAGCCGGCGATACAATGAGCAGTTCTTC. Protein product: CASSRRYNEQFF.